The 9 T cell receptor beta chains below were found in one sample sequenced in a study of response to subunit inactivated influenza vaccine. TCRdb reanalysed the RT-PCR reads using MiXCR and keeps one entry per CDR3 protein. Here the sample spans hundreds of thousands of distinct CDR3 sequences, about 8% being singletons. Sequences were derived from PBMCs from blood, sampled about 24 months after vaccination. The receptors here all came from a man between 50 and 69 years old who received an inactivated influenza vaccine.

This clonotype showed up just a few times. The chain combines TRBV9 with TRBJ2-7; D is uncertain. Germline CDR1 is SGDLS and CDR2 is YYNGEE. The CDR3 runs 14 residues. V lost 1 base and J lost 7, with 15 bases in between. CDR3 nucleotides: TGTGCCAGCAGCGTATCACAGAATGTGGGGGAGCAGTACTTC. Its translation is CASSVSQNVGEQYF.

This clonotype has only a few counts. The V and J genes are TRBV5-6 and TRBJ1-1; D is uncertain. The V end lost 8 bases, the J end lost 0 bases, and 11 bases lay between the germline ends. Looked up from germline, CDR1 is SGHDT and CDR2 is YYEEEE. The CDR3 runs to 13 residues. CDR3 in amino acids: CASKLTVNTEAFF. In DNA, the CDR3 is TGTGCCAGTAAGCTGACCGTGAACACTGAAGCTTTCTTT.

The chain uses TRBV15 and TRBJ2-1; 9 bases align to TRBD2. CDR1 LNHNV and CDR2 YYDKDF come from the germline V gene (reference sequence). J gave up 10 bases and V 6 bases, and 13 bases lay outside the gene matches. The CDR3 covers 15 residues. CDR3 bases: TGTGCCACCAGAGGGGCGGGAGGGGCAGCGGGGGAGCAGTTCTTC. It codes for CATRGAGGAAGEQFF.

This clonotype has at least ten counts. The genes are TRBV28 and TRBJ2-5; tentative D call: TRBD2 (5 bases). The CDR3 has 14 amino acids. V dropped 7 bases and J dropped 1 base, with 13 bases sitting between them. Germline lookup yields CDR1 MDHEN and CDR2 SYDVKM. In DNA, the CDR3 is TGTGCCAGCACACAGCGGCCTACCCAAGAGACCCAGTACTTC. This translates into CASTQRPTQETQYF.

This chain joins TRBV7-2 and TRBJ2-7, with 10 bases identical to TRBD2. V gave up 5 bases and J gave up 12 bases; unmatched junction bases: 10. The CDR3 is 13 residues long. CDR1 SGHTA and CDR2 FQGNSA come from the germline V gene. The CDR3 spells CASSGWTSGDLYF. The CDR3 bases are TGTGCCAGCAGCGGCTGGACTAGCGGAGATCTGTACTTC.

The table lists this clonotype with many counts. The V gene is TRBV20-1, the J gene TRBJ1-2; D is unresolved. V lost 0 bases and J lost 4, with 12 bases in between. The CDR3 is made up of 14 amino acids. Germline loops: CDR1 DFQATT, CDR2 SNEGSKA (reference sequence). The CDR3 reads CSARDRTLVYGYTF. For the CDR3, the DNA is TGCAGTGCTAGAGATCGGACGCTTGTCTATGGCTACACCTTC.

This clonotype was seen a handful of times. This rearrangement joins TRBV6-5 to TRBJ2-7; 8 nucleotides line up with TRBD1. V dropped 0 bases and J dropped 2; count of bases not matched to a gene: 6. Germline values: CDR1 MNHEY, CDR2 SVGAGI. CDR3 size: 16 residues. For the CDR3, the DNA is TGTGCCAGCAGTTACTCGATAGGACAGGGCACCTACGAGCAGTACTTC. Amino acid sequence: CASSYSIGQGTYEQYF.

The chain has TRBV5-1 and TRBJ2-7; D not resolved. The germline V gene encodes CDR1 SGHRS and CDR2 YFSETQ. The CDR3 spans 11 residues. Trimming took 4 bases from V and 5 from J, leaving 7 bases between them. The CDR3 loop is CASSGWDEQYF. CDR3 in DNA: TGCGCCAGCAGCGGCTGGGACGAGCAGTACTTC.

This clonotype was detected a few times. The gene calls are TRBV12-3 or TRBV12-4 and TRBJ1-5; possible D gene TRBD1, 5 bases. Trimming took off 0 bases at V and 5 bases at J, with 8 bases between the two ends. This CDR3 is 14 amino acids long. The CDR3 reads CASSLAAGHQPQHF. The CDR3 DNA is TGTGCCAGCAGTTTAGCCGCAGGGCATCAGCCCCAGCATTTT.